The TCR beta chain described here comes from a study of blood T cell repertoires in COVID-19. Data came from immunoSEQ multiplex PCR; TCRdb stores just in-frame clones and leaves some out. The sample holds about 250,000 clones, 85% to 90% seen once. Germline CDR1 reads GTSNPN; CDR2 reads SVGIG (reference sequence). With 3 bases clipped from V and 0 bases from J, the junction kept 5 bases outside the gene matches. This CDR3 has 14 amino acids. This TCR was sampled from a middle-aged man who had recovered from COVID-19. The V call is TRBV30, the J call TRBJ2-7; 7 positions agree with TRBD1. Sequencing was done on a sample of PBMCs or T cells enriched from blood (not recorded which). CDR3 in amino acids: CAWRETGNSYEQYF. In DNA, the CDR3 is TGTGCCTGGAGGGAGACAGGGAACTCCTACGAGCAGTACTTC.